One sample yielded the 7 T cell receptor beta chains listed below, sequenced in a study of blood T cells in healthy people across ages. Sample-barcoded 5' priming and a J-beta primer mix drove a second PCR of roughly 6 to 12 cycles. TCRdb processed the 5' RACE reads anew with MiXCR; each CDR3 protein has one entry. Of approximately 680,000 distinct CDR3 sequences listed, approximately 31% are singletons. Material: blood. These receptors were taken from a woman older than 75 in good health.

The V and J genes are TRBV25-1 and TRBJ1-6; no definite D call. The CDR3 length is 14 residues. CDR1 and CDR2 (germline): MGHDK, SYGVNS. The germline V and J ends were trimmed by 6 bases and 10 bases, with 16 bases remaining between them. CDR3 protein: CASSLGLIGSPLHF. CDR3 nucleotide sequence: TGTGCCAGCAGCCTTGGACTGATCGGCTCACCCCTCCACTTT.

This chain links TRBV9 with TRBJ2-5; 10 bases line up with TRBD2. The length of the CDR3 is 16 residues. The V segment lost 4 bases and the J segment 4 bases; nucleotides outside the gene matches: 10. CDR1 SGDLS and CDR2 YYNGEE come from the germline V gene. Written as DNA, the CDR3 is TGTGCCAGCAGCCCAGGGGCTAGCGGGAGTGGAGAGACCCAGTACTTC. It specifies CASSPGASGSGETQYF.

Concerning this clonotype: This may come from a read error, since a much larger clone is one base off. This chain connects TRBV30 to TRBJ2-5; 10 positions match TRBD1. Germline values: CDR1 GTSNPN, CDR2 SVGIG (reference sequence). The CDR3 has 12 residues. CDR3 region: CAAGTGVNEQYF. CDR3 sequence (DNA): TGTGCGGCGGGGACAGGGGTCAATGAGCAGTACTTC.

The sample holds many counts of this clonotype. The chain is built from TRBV27 and TRBJ2-7; D uncertain. The CDR3 is made up of 13 amino acids. The germline V gene has CDR1 MNHEY and CDR2 SMNVEV (reference sequence). V was shortened by 6 bases and J by 3 bases, with 12 bases between the two germline ends. The CDR3 is CASSLSVSYEQYF. CDR3 nucleotide sequence: TGTGCCAGCAGCTTGTCAGTCAGCTACGAGCAGTACTTC.

At least ten counts were recorded for this clonotype. This chain links TRBV7-2 with TRBJ1-2; D is unresolved. V lost 3 bases to trimming and J lost 10 bases, with 24 bases between them. CDR3 size: 16 residues. Germline V gene lookup returns CDR1 SGHTA and CDR2 FQGNSA. The CDR3 is CASSFQSTVRFPLYTF. CDR3 nucleotide sequence: TGTGCCAGCAGCTTCCAATCTACAGTGAGGTTCCCCCTCTACACCTTC.

There are many counts of this clonotype. The rearrangement uses TRBV20-1 and TRBJ2-7; the D call may be TRBD1 or TRBD2 (5 bases each). V dropped 7 bases and J dropped 1 base, with 11 bases sitting between them. This CDR3 comprises 12 residues. CDR1 is DFQATT, CDR2 SNEGSKA, per germline (reference sequence). CDR3 coding DNA: TGCAGTGTCGGGACCCAGTCCTACGAGCAGTACTTC. Translated: CSVGTQSYEQYF.

This clonotype was counted many times. The J gene is TRBJ2-5, the V gene TRBV6-1; 7 positions agree with TRBD1. The CDR3 is 14 amino acids. CDR1 is MNHNS, CDR2 SASEGT, per germline. The V segment lost 8 bases and the J segment 5 bases; nucleotides outside the gene matches: 11. The CDR3 sequence: CASSLQGFGETQYF. The CDR3 DNA sequence: TGTGCCAGCTCTTTACAGGGGTTCGGGGAGACCCAGTACTTC.